The entry below gives a single TCR beta chain sequence along with its context. Clones were read by immunoSEQ multiplex PCR, and TCRdb kept only the in-frame ones, dropping some. The table includes a few hundred thousand clones, approximately 81% detected once. The source of the sample is a study of blood T cell repertoires in COVID-19. The length of the CDR3 is 13 residues. The germline CDR1 and CDR2 sequences are SQVTM and ANQGSEA. The V end lost 7 bases, the J end lost 6 bases, and 17 bases lay between the germline ends. The sequence derives from a woman in her forties or fifties who had been exposed to COVID-19. Sequenced material: PBMCs or T cells enriched from blood (not recorded which). This chain links TRBV29-1 with TRBJ2-3; perhaps TRBD2 as D (5 bases). The CDR3: CSADEGYPDTQYF. The CDR3 region has the DNA TGCAGCGCCGACGAGGGTTATCCGGATACGCAGTATTTT.